The clone carrying this T cell receptor beta chain showed up just a few times. The target antigen is unknown. The data originate from a study of T cell responses to AZD1222 COVID-19 vaccine. Study-wide findings and caveats: Baseline testing showed seropositivity in only six or seven AZD1222 recipients. Clonal diversity was possibly underestimated; the donors were predominantly white British and more often female. In the spike-specific TCR repertoire, nearly half reportedly target unmutated variant regions. Only after the peak T cell response were repertoires sampled.

Libraries were prepared by immunoSEQ multiplex PCR; TCRdb keeps only in-frame clonotypes and omits some of them. Among more than 70,000 clones listed, roughly 85% were seen once. This receptor was identified in an adult in good health. The sample consisted of peripheral blood, taken on day 0 of AZD1222 vaccination.

CDR3 bases: TGTGCCAGCAGTTTCGCTAGCGGGGGATACGAGCAGTACTTC. It specifies CASSFASGGYEQYF. This sequence joins TRBV27 and TRBJ2-7; 10 bases fit TRBD2. Germline CDR1 is MNHEY and CDR2 is SMNVEV (reference sequence). V lost 3 bases and J lost 4; bases outside the gene matches: 3. The CDR3 loop spans 14 amino acids.